This T cell receptor beta chain was retrieved from a study of T-cell reconstitution after alpha-beta-depleted transplantation in children (dated by TCRdb to the mid-2010s). About the full investigation: Using TCR repertoire profiling, the study quantitatively followed how T-cell immune reconstitution unfolded in children after TCRalphabeta/CD19-depleted allogeneic hematopoietic cell transplantation. What the work shows at the level of the full study, not this receptor alone: The high TCRbeta diversity at day 60 in some patients was ascribed to recipient T cells and intrathymic progenitors that had survived conditioning. About two months after transplant, the apparently early recovery of alphabetaT-cell counts reportedly depended on just several hundred clones that had expanded rapidly and came from non-depleted graft cells. Over subsequent months, a decline in hyperexpanded clone frequencies was noted, and after one year, T-cell counts and TCRbeta diversity were mostly ascribed to newly produced T cells.

CDR1 and CDR2 (MNHEY, SVGEGT) derive from the germline V gene. Spanning cysteine to phenylalanine, the CDR3 consists of 15 amino acids. Only CDR3 DNA is held: 45 bases, read in frame from base 1. For this chain, trimming is 2 bases at the V end and 9 bases at the J end, and the number of junction bases without a gene match is 11. The library was built by means of PCR. Reads for this sample came from an Illumina HiSeq 2500. To normalize quantification of the TCRbeta repertoire, the TCR libraries were built with molecular barcoding that relied on unique molecular identifiers. TCRdb reanalyzed the raw reads on its own, using fastp at Q25 for trimming and MiXCR for clone calling, and kept in-frame beta chains. Identical CDR3 proteins give one entry, which carries the most common genes and DNA. This sample is represented by more than 200,000 distinct CDR3 sequences; 20% to 30% of them were singletons. About 5% of the sample goes to the ten largest clones.

Comment on this clonotype: No cognate antigen has been identified for it. No quality values exist for individual bases; no much larger clone is one base distant.

What the treatment or condition label conveys for this sample: allogeneic hematopoietic cell transplantation with graft depleted of TCRalphabeta T cells and CD19 B cells. TCRalphabeta/CD19-depleted allogeneic hematopoietic cell grafts were given to the transplant recipients, all of whom were children. This TCR came from a female patient aged 2-9 years who had a stem cell transplant for congenital amegakaryocytic thrombocytopenia, so the T cells may come from the graft donor. The V and J genes are TRBV6-2 or TRBV6-3 and TRBJ2-3; a stretch of 7 junction bases matches TRBD2. This material consisted of PBMCs, mostly from graft donor cells, taken 360 days after TCRalphabeta/CD19-depleted stem cell transplant. The DNA sequence is as follows: TGTGCCAGCAGTTACCATGCGGGAGTGAAGATAACGCAGTATTTT. Its translation is CASSYHAGVKITQYF.